The 14 T cell receptor beta chains below were found in one sample sequenced in a study of CD8+ T cells in alopecia areata. Investigators isolated RNA and reverse transcribed it into cDNA to act as the sequencing template. Using immunoSEQ multiplex PCR, the repertoire was profiled, and TCRdb retains in-frame clones only, with some absent. The table records more than 200,000 clones, roughly two thirds of them present only once. The sequenced sample was CD4+ T cells sorted from blood, obtained at week 0. The receptors stem from a human donor with alopecia areata.

The V and J genes are TRBV4-2 and TRBJ2-7; 8 bases map to TRBD2. Germline trimming cut 0 bases from V and 2 bases from J; bases unmatched to any gene: 6. The CDR3 consists of 16 residues. Per germline, CDR1 LGHNA and CDR2 YNFKEQ. For the CDR3, the DNA is TGTGCCAGCAGCCAAGACATAGCGGGGCCTACCTACGAGCAGTACTTC. Encoded protein: CASSQDIAGPTYEQYF.

The rearrangement uses TRBV4-3 and TRBJ1-4, with D perhaps TRBD1 (5 bases). The CDR3 is 14 amino acids. CDR1 is LGHNA and CDR2 is YSLEER in the germline V gene. Between the trimmed V and J ends, which lost 2 bases and 4 bases, there was a span of 8 bases. CDR3 sequence: CASSQRGSNEKLFF. The CDR3 DNA reads as TGCGCCAGCAGCCAAAGGGGAAGTAATGAAAAACTGTTTTTT.

The chain has TRBV7-2 and TRBJ2-7, with D possibly being TRBD1 or TRBD2 (5 bases each). Germline V gene data show CDR1 as SGHTA and CDR2 as FQGNSA. V was pared by 2 bases and J by 3 bases, with 11 bases between. This CDR3 is 14 amino acids long. The CDR3 here is CASSLRGQSYEQYF. DNA for the CDR3: TGTGCCAGCAGCTTACGGGGCCAGAGCTACGAGCAGTACTTC. Supplemented by reference TRBV7-2 and TRBJ2-7, the full variable domain reads GAGVSQSPSNKVTEKGKDVELRCDPISGHTALYWYRQSLGQGLEFLIYFQGNSAPDKSGLPSDRFSAERTGGSVSTLTIQRTQQEDSAVYLCASSLRGQSYEQYFGPGTRLTVT.

This chain links TRBV6-5 with TRBJ2-6; D gene ambiguous. The CDR3 has 15 amino acids. CDR1 is MNHEY and CDR2 is SVGAGI in the germline V gene. Trimming took 5 bases from V and 0 from J, leaving 8 bases between them. CDR3 sequence: CASSAVSSGANVLTF. The CDR3, as DNA: TGTGCCAGCAGTGCGGTGAGCTCTGGGGCCAACGTCCTGACTTTC.

The count of this clone is one. The genes are TRBV9 and TRBJ2-3, with D perhaps matching TRBD1 or TRBD2 (5 bases each). Germline V gene sequence: CDR1 SGDLS, CDR2 YYNGEE. CDR3 length equals 15 residues. The V end lost 5 bases, the J end lost 1 base, and 14 bases lay between the germline ends. The CDR3 nucleotides are TGTGCCAGCAGTACCGGGACCCCGGGCACAGATACGCAGTATTTT. The encoded protein is CASSTGTPGTDTQYF.

The V gene is TRBV30, the J gene TRBJ1-6; D uncertain. Looked up from germline, CDR1 is GTSNPN and CDR2 is SVGIG (reference sequence). V was pared by 0 bases and J by 7 bases, with 13 bases between. This CDR3 comprises 15 residues. In nucleotides, the CDR3 is TGTGCCTGGAGTGTACAAGCCGCTGGGAATTCACCCCTCCACTTT. It translates to CAWSVQAAGNSPLHF.

This sequence joins TRBV29-1 and TRBJ2-5; 7 positions match TRBD2. CDR1 and CDR2 from the germline V gene are SQVTM and ANQGSEA. There are 13 residues in the CDR3. V gave up 3 bases and J gave up 5 bases; unmatched junction bases: 6. The CDR3 sequence: CSVDLEAGETQYF. The CDR3 DNA is TGCAGCGTTGATTTAGAAGCGGGGGAGACCCAGTACTTC.

The chain couples TRBV19 to TRBJ1-1; D uncertain. The CDR3 has 15 amino acids. V dropped 3 bases and J dropped 1 base, with 12 bases sitting between them. Germline CDR1 reads LNHDA; CDR2 reads SQIVND (reference sequence). DNA of the CDR3: TGTGCCAGTAGTATGCGGCAGTCCGGGAACACTGAAGCTTTCTTT. It specifies CASSMRQSGNTEAFF.

The chain has TRBV4-3 and TRBJ2-7; unclear D gene. Trimming took off 5 bases at V and 0 bases at J, with 8 bases between the two ends. This CDR3 spans 13 amino acids. Germline V gene lookup returns CDR1 LGHNA and CDR2 YSLEER. The CDR3 sequence is CASSVTVSYEQYF. CDR3 sequence (DNA): TGCGCCAGCAGCGTGACTGTCTCCTACGAGCAGTACTTC.

This chain uses TRBV7-8 with TRBJ2-7; 8 bases fit TRBD1. The CDR3 length is 13 residues. Germline-derived CDR1 and CDR2 are SGHVS and FQNEAQ. J gave up 6 bases and V 5 bases, and 6 bases lay outside the gene matches. DNA for the CDR3: TGTGCCAGCAGCGCGACAGGGGACGGCGAGCAGTACTTC. Protein: CASSATGDGEQYF.

The V and J genes are TRBV10-1 and TRBJ2-7; 9 bases align to TRBD2. V gave up 1 base and J gave up 2 bases; unmatched junction bases: 3. Looked up from germline, CDR1 is WNHNN and CDR2 is SYGVQD (reference sequence). There are 15 residues in the CDR3. In DNA form, the CDR3 reads TGCGCCAGCAGTGAGTTGGCGGGGGGGCCCTACGAGCAGTACTTC. It specifies CASSELAGGPYEQYF.

The chain links TRBV7-8 to TRBJ2-7; 12 bases align to TRBD2. Germline values: CDR1 SGHVS, CDR2 FQNEAQ. The V gene end was trimmed by 1 base and the J gene end by 5 bases; junction bases not matched to a gene: 12. There are 18 residues in the CDR3. The CDR3 sequence is CASSLVPMTSGGVNEQYF. In nucleotides, the CDR3 is TGTGCCAGCAGCTTAGTCCCGATGACTAGCGGGGGTGTGAACGAGCAGTACTTC.

The table lists this clone with a few counts. V is TRBV29-1 and J is TRBJ2-1; 12 nucleotides align to TRBD1. V was pared by 4 bases and J by 6 bases, with 10 bases of the junction left unmatched. Germline V lookup: CDR1 SQVTM, CDR2 ANQGSEA. The CDR3 totals 16 residues. The CDR3 reads CSVAPRGTGGPNEQFF. The CDR3 DNA is TGCAGCGTTGCCCCCCGGGGGACAGGGGGCCCCAATGAGCAGTTCTTC.

This sequence joins TRBV11-3 and TRBJ1-1; D possibly corresponds to TRBD1 (6 bases). V dropped 5 bases and J dropped 4 bases, with 11 bases sitting between them. CDR1 and CDR2 from the germline V gene are SGHNT and YENEEA. CDR3 length: 13 residues. Written as DNA, the CDR3 is TGTGCCAGCAGCCCAGGGGTGGGCACTGAAGCTTTCTTT. It encodes CASSPGVGTEAFF.